This T cell receptor beta chain was captured in a study of cytomegalovirus exposure and HLA in healthy donors. Across the study: The 110 or so validation repertoires were produced on the same platform as the 720 or so repertoires of the first cohort. This was reported in a later analysis. General observations from the study: As was reported, the classifier diagnosed cytomegalovirus status with high specificity and sensitivity. In the roughly 120 validation repertoires, a later analysis found that first-cohort TCR clusters tended to co-occur.

The CDR3 spans 19 residues. After removal of 4 bases from V and 4 bases from J, the junction contained 19 bases not matched to a gene. CDR1 PRHDT and CDR2 FYEKMQ come from the germline V gene (reference sequence). This clone was observed many times. Antigen: not known. TCRdb keeps only in-frame clones here, not all; method: immunoSEQ multiplex PCR. The sample has 80,000 to 100,000 clones, more than 75% seen once. The receptor was derived from a man between 18 and 35 years old in good health and CMV-seropositive. The sequencing input was PBMCs. The rearrangement links TRBV13 to TRBJ2-7, with TRBD2 identical over 10 bases. The CDR3, as DNA: TGTGCCAGCAGCTCCATCACCCTCTCTGAGCGGGAGGGCCAATACGAGCAGTACTTC. This translates into CASSSITLSEREGQYEQYF.